This T cell receptor beta chain was sequenced for a study of blood T cell repertoires in COVID-19. The wider study: Acute and convalescent COVID-19 specimens originated in the United States, Italy and Spain.

Data came from immunoSEQ multiplex PCR; TCRdb stores just in-frame clones and leaves some out. The sample shows around 300,000 clones, roughly 85% of them seen only once. V gave up 1 base and J gave up 16 bases; unmatched junction bases: 7. The CDR3 extends over 12 amino acids. The germline V gene encodes CDR1 MNHEY and CDR2 SVGAGI. The sequence was collected from a woman aged 50 to 60 who had recovered from COVID-19. Source material: PBMCs or T cells enriched from blood (not recorded which). The J gene is TRBJ2-1, the V gene TRBV6-5, with TRBD1 identical over 7 bases. CDR3 region: CASSYLGQEAFF. CDR3 coding DNA: TGTGCCAGCAGTTACTTAGGACAGGAGGCCTTCTTC.